The 8 T cell receptor beta chains presented below share a single source sample, sequenced in a study of blood T cell repertoires in COVID-19. Assay used: immunoSEQ multiplex PCR; TCRdb lists only in-frame clones, some missing. The table lists 260,000 or so clones, approximately 88% of them singletons. The sequenced material came from PBMCs or T cells enriched from blood (not recorded which). The origin of the receptors is a woman between 25 and 40 years old with acute COVID-19.

This clone appeared a few times. The genes are TRBV30 and TRBJ1-5; TRBD1 matches 9 bases. Germline CDR1 and CDR2: GTSNPN and SVGIG (reference sequence). This CDR3 has 16 residues. After removal of 5 bases from V and 6 bases from J, the junction contained 14 bases not matched to a gene. As DNA, the CDR3 is TGTGCCTGGGCCCCTAATTACAGGGGGCGAGGTCAGCCCCAGCATTTT. This sequence encodes CAWAPNYRGRGQPQHF. The entire variable domain, with the rest obtained from reference TRBV30 and TRBJ1-5, is as follows: SQTIHQWPATLVQPVGSPLSLECTVEGTSNPNLYWYRQAAGRGLQLLFYSVGIGQISSEVPQNLSASRPQDRQFILSSKKLLLSDSGFYLCAWAPNYRGRGQPQHFGDGTRLSIL.

This chain connects TRBV5-8 to TRBJ2-3, with D tentatively TRBD2 (5 bases). The CDR3 covers 16 residues. V gave up 0 bases and J gave up 3 bases, with 14 bases separating them. CDR1 is SGHTS, CDR2 YDEGEE, per germline. In DNA, the CDR3 is TGTGCCAGCAGCTTGGCCACCGGAGGAGGTACAGATACGCAGTATTTT. This translates into CASSLATGGGTDTQYF.

Written as DNA, the CDR3 is TGTGCCATCAGACCGGACAGGGTCGAAGAAAAACTGTTTTTT. Translated, it gives CAIRPDRVEEKLFF. This chain connects TRBV10-3 to TRBJ1-4, with 8 bases matching TRBD1. Germline V lookup: CDR1 ENHRY, CDR2 SYGVKD. V shed 6 bases, J shed 8 bases, and the junction held 8 bases outside the gene matches. The CDR3 spans 14 residues.

This chain links TRBV5-6 with TRBJ2-7; 10 nucleotides line up with TRBD1. J lost 3 bases, V lost 4 bases, and 16 bases had no gene match. CDR3 length: 18 amino acids. CDR1 SGHDT and CDR2 YYEEEE come from the germline V gene. The CDR3 protein is CASSGPGQGFGRGYEQYF. CDR3 nucleotides: TGTGCCAGCAGCGGACCGGGACAGGGGTTTGGTCGGGGCTACGAGCAGTACTTC.

This chain joins TRBV11-3 and TRBJ2-5, with 8 bases aligning to TRBD1. Trimming cost V 5 bases and J 5 bases; bases outside gene matches: 4. The CDR3 loop spans 13 amino acids. The germline CDR1 and CDR2 sequences are SGHNT and YENEEA. CDR3 loop: CASSADREETQYF. The CDR3 DNA reads TGTGCCAGCAGCGCGGACAGGGAGGAGACCCAGTACTTC. The full variable domain, completed using reference TRBV11-3 and TRBJ2-5, is EAGVVQSPRYKIIEKKQPVAFWCNPISGHNTLYWYLQNLGQGPELLIRYENEEAVDDSQLPKDRFSAERLKGVDSTLKIQPAELGDSAVYLCASSADREETQYFGPGTRLLVL.

The CDR3 sequence is CATSSFYAGTGANEKLFF. CDR3 nucleotide sequence: TGTGCCACCAGCAGCTTCTACGCCGGGACAGGGGCAAATGAAAAACTGTTTTTT. The chain employs TRBV15 and TRBJ1-4; TRBD1 matches at 10 bases. With 3 bases clipped from V and 5 bases from J, the junction kept 12 bases outside the gene matches. CDR1 LNHNV and CDR2 YYDKDF come from the germline V gene (reference sequence). There are 18 residues in the CDR3.

V gene TRBV28 combines with J gene TRBJ1-5; D ambiguous. Germline V gene lookup returns CDR1 MDHEN and CDR2 SYDVKM. The V and J ends lost 3 bases and 4 bases respectively, with 10 bases between them. CDR3 length equals 14 residues. CDR3 loop: CASSFGSRNQPQHF. The DNA for the CDR3 is TGTGCCAGCAGTTTCGGGTCACGAAATCAGCCCCAGCATTTT.

The count of this clone is one. V is TRBV18 and J is TRBJ1-1; TRBD1 aligns across 7 bases. The junction had 9 bases not matched to a gene; V was cut back by 4 bases and J by 1 base. CDR3 length: 16 residues. The germline CDR1 and CDR2 sequences are KGHSH and LQKENI. Written as DNA, the CDR3 is TGTGCCAGCTCACTCGACACCGGGACAGCGAACACTGAAGCTTTCTTT. Encoded protein: CASSLDTGTANTEAFF. The complete variable domain, with remaining parts taken from reference TRBV18 and TRBJ1-1, reads NAGVMQNPRHLVRRRGQEARLRCSPMKGHSHVYWYRQLPEEGLKFMVYLQKENIIDESGMPKERFSAEFPKEGPSILRIQQVVRGDSAAYFCASSLDTGTANTEAFFGQGTRLTVV.